Each of the 3 T cell receptor beta chains below was sequenced from the same sample in a study of T-cell reconstitution after alpha-beta-depleted transplantation in children. It was with unique molecular identifiers that the TCRbeta library was prepared. TCRdb called the PCR reads again in MiXCR, with one record for every CDR3 protein. The table records about 300,000 distinct CDR3 sequences, about 9.4% of them present only once. The material sequenced was PBMCs, taken before TCRalphabeta/CD19-depleted stem cell transplant. The receptors shown here come from a boy less than two years old with acute myeloid leukemia, due to receive a stem cell transplant.

This chain links TRBV5-6 with TRBJ2-2; TRBD2 agrees at 14 bases. Germline V lookup: CDR1 SGHDT, CDR2 YYEEEE. The CDR3 totals 16 residues. Trimming took 5 bases from V and 5 from J; bases not matched to a gene: 5. The CDR3 DNA sequence: TGTGCCAGCAGATACGGACTAGCGGGGGGAACCGGGGAGCTGTTTTTT. It yields the protein CASRYGLAGGTGELFF. The variable domain in full, completed from reference TRBV5-6 and TRBJ2-2, reads DAGVTQSPTHLIKTRGQQVTLRCSPKSGHDTVSWYQQALGQGPQFIFQYYEEEERQRGNFPDRFSGHQFPNYSSELNVNALLLGDSALYLCASRYGLAGGTGELFFGEGSRLTVL.

This clonotype showed up many times. The chain has TRBV29-1 and TRBJ2-3; D not resolved. CDR1 is SQVTM, CDR2 ANQGSEA, per germline. The CDR3 is 13 residues long. The V end lost 0 bases, the J end lost 0 bases, and 4 bases lay between the germline ends. The CDR3 sequence is CSVEEVSTDTQYF. CDR3 DNA: TGCAGCGTTGAAGAGGTCAGCACAGATACGCAGTATTTT.

V gene TRBV11-2 combines with J gene TRBJ2-2, with D tentatively TRBD2 (5 bases). The V and J ends lost 1 base and 1 base respectively, with 10 bases between them. The CDR3 extends over 16 amino acids. Germline V gene sequence: CDR1 SGHAT, CDR2 FQNNGV. As DNA, the CDR3 is TGTGCCAGCAGCTTAGTTCGTCGGGGGAACACCGGGGAGCTGTTTTTT. This gives the protein CASSLVRRGNTGELFF.